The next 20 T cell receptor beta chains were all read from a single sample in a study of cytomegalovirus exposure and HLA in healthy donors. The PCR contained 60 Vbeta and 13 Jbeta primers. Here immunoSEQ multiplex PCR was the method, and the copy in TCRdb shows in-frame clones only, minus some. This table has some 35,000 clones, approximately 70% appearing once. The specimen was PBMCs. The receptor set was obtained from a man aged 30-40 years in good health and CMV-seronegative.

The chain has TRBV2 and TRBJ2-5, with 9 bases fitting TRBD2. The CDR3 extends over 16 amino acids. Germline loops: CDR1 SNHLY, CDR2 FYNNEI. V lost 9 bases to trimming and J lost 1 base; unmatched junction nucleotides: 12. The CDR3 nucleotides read TGTGCCAGTGCTCAGTGGCTAGCGGGGTTCCAAGAGACCCAGTACTTC. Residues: CASAQWLAGFQETQYF.

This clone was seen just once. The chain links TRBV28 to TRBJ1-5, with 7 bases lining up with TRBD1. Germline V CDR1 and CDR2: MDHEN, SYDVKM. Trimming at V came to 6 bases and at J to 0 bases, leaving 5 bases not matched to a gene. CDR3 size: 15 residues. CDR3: CASSPGGNSNQPQHF. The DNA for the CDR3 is TGTGCCAGCAGCCCAGGGGGGAATAGCAATCAGCCCCAGCATTTT.

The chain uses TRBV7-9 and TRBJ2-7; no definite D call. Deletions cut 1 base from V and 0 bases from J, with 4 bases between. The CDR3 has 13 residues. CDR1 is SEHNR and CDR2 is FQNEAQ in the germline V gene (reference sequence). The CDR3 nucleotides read TGTGCCAGCAGCTTAGACAGCTCCTACGAGCAGTACTTC. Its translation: CASSLDSSYEQYF.

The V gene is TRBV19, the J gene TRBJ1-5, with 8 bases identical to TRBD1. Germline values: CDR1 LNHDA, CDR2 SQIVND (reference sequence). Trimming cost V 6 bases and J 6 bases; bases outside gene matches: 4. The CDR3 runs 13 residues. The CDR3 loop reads CASRGQVVQPQHF. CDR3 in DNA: TGTGCCAGTAGGGGACAGGTCGTTCAGCCCCAGCATTTT.

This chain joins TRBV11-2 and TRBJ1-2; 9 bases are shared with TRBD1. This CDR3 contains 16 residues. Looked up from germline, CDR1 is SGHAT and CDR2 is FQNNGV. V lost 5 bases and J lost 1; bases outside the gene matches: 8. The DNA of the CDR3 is TGTGCCAGCAGCCCCCGGACAGGGGAAGTTAACTATGGCTACACCTTC. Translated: CASSPRTGEVNYGYTF.

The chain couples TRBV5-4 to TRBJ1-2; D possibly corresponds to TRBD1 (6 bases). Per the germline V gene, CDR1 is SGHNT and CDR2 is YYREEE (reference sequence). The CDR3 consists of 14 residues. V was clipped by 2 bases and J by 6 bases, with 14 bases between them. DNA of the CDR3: TGTGCCAGCAGCTTCAAGGGGGATCGGGATGGCTACACCTTC. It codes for CASSFKGDRDGYTF.

CDR3 nucleotide sequence: TGCGCCAGCAGCTTGGATCTTAGGGGTCAGCCCCAGCATTTT. It codes for CASSLDLRGQPQHF. This chain connects TRBV5-1 to TRBJ1-5; D possibly corresponds to TRBD1 (5 bases). Trimming took 0 bases from V and 6 from J, leaving 10 bases between them. The CDR3 extends over 14 amino acids. Germline CDR1 is SGHRS and CDR2 is YFSETQ.

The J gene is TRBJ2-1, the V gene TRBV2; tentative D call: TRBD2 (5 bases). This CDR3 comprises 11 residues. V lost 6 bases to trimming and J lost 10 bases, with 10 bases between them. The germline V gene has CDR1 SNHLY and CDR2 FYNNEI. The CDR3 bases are TGTGCCAGCAGGAGGGAAGGCGAGCAGTTCTTC. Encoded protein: CASRREGEQFF.

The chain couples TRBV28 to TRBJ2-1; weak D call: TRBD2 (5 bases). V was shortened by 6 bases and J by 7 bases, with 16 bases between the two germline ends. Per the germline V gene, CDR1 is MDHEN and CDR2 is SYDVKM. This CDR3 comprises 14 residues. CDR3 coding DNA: TGTGCCAGCAGCCCCCTCCGCGGAGGTAATGAGCAGTTCTTC. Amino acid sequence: CASSPLRGGNEQFF.

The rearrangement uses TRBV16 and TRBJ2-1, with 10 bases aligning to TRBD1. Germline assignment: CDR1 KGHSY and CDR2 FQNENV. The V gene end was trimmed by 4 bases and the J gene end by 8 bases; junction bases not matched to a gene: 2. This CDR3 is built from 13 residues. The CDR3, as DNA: TGTGCCAGCAGCCGGGACAGGGGCCATGAGCAGTTCTTC. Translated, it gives CASSRDRGHEQFF.

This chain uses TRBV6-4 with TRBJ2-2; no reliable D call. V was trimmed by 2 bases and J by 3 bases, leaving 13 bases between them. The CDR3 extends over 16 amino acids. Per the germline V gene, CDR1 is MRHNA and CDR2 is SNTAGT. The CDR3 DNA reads TGTGCCAGCAGTGACCGGTCCACTGCGGACACCGGGGAGCTGTTTTTT. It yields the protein CASSDRSTADTGELFF.

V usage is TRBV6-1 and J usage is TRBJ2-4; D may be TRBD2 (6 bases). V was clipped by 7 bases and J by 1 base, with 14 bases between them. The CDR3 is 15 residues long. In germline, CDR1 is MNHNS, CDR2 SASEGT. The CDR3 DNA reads TGTGCCAGCAAGGGAGGATTGTCGGCCAAAAACATTCAGTACTTC. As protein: CASKGGLSAKNIQYF.

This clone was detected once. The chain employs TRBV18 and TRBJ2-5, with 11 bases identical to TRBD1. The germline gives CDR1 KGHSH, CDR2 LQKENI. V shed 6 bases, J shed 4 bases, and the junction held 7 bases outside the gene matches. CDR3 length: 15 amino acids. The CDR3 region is CASSLGQGERETQYF. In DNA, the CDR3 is TGTGCCAGCTCCCTGGGACAGGGGGAGCGAGAGACCCAGTACTTC.

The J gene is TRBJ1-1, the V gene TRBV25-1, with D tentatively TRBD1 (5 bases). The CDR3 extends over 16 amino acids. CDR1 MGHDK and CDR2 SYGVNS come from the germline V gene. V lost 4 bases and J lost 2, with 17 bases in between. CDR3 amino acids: CASSAQPGAGNTEAFF. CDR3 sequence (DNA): TGTGCCAGCAGTGCCCAACCTGGGGCGGGAAACACTGAAGCTTTCTTT.

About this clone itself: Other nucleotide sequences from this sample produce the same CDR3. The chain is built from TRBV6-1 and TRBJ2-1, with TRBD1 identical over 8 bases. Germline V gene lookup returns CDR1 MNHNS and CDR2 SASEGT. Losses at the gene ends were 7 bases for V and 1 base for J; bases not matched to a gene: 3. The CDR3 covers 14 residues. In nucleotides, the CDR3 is TGTGCCAGCAACACAGGGGGATCCTACAATGAGCAGTTCTTC. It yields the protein CASNTGGSYNEQFF.

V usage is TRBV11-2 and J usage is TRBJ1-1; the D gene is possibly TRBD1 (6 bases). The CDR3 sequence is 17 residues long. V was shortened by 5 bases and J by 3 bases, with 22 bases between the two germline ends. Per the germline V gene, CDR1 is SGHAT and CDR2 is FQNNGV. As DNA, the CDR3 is TGTGCCAGCAGCCGGAACGCCCAGGGGCTACGATACACTGAAGCTTTCTTT. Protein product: CASSRNAQGLRYTEAFF.

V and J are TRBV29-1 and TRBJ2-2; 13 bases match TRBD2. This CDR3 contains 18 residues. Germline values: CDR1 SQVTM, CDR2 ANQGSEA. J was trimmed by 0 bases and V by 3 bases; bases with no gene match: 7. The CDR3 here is CSVEPGTSGITNTGELFF. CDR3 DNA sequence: TGCAGCGTTGAGCCCGGGACTAGCGGGATTACGAACACCGGGGAGCTGTTTTTT.

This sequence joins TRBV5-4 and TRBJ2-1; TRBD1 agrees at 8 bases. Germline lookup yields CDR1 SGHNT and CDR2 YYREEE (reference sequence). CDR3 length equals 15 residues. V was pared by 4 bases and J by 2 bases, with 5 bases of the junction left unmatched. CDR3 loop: CASSALDRAYNEQFF. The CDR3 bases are TGTGCCAGCAGCGCGTTGGACAGGGCCTACAATGAGCAGTTCTTC. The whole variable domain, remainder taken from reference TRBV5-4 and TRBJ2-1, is ETGVTQSPTHLIKTRGQQVTLRCSSQSGHNTVSWYQQALGQGPQFIFQYYREEENGRGNFPPRFSGLQFPNYSSELNVNALELDDSALYLCASSALDRAYNEQFFGPGTRLTVL.

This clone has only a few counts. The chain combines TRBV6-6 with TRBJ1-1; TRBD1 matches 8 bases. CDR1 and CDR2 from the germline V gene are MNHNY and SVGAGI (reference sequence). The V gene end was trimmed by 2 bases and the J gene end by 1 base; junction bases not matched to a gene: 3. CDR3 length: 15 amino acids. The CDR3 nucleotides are TGTGCCAGCAGTTACCTGGGACAGGAGAACACTGAAGCTTTCTTT. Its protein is CASSYLGQENTEAFF.

The CDR3 DNA reads as TGTGCCAGCAGGGGACAGCTCAATCAGCCCCAGCATTTT. Translating it yields CASRGQLNQPQHF. The rearrangement joins TRBV28 to TRBJ1-5, with TRBD1 matching over 7 bases. This CDR3 is built from 13 residues. The trim removed 6 bases at V and 3 bases at J, leaving 2 bases unmatched. Germline assignment: CDR1 MDHEN and CDR2 SYDVKM.